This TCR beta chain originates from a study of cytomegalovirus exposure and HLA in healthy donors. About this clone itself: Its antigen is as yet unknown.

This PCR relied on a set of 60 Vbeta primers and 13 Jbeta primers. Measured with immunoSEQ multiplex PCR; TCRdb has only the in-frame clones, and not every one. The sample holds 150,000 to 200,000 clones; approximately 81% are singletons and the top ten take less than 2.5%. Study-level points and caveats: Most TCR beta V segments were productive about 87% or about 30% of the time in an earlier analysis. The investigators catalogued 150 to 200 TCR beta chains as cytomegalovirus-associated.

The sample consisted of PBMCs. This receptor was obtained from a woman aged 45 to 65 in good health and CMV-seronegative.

The chain's CDR3 is CASSQESAGGGQPQHF. The CDR3 DNA reads TGCGCCAGCAGCCAAGAATCAGCCGGCGGGGGACAGCCCCAGCATTTT. The chain employs TRBV4-1 and TRBJ1-5; possibly TRBD1 for D (5 bases). Per germline, CDR1 MGHRA and CDR2 YSYEKL. Trimming shortened V by 0 bases and J by 7 bases, and 16 bases separated the two germline ends. This CDR3 has 16 amino acids.